Following are 28 T cell receptor beta chains from one sample sequenced in a study of cytomegalovirus exposure and HLA in healthy donors. Primers included in the PCR were 60 Vbeta and 13 Jbeta primers. The repertoire was sequenced with immunoSEQ multiplex PCR; TCRdb's copy has only in-frame clones and lacks some. The sample shows roughly 120,000 clones, around 80% of them seen only once. The specimen was PBMCs. Source of these receptors: a man aged 45-60 years in good health and CMV-seronegative.

The V call is TRBV15, the J call TRBJ2-3; TRBD2 might be the D (6 bases). The V end lost 4 bases, the J end lost 1 base, and 15 bases lay between the germline ends. Germline CDR1 and CDR2: LNHNV and YYDKDF (reference sequence). CDR3 length: 16 residues. The CDR3 is CATSISVGGGTDTQYF. In DNA, the CDR3 is TGTGCCACCAGCATTTCCGTGGGCGGGGGCACAGATACGCAGTATTTT.

The chain has TRBV13 and TRBJ2-3; TRBD2 agrees at 16 bases. CDR3 length: 16 amino acids. V dropped 5 bases and J dropped 6; count of bases not matched to a gene: 5. Per the germline V gene, CDR1 is PRHDT and CDR2 is FYEKMQ (reference sequence). The CDR3 protein is CASSPGTSGGADTQYF. As DNA, the CDR3 is TGTGCCAGCAGCCCCGGGACTAGCGGGGGGGCGGATACGCAGTATTTT.

This clone was seen a single time. One junction end disagrees with the germline gene, perhaps due to a read error. The chain carries TRBV7-9 and TRBJ1-1, with D possibly being TRBD1 (5 bases). The CDR3 is made up of 11 amino acids. CDR1 is SEHNR and CDR2 is FQNEAQ in the germline V gene (reference sequence). CDR3 sequence reads: CSSARDTEAFF. Here the CDR3 DNA reads TGTTCCAGCGCCAGGGACACTGAAGCTTTCTTT.

The CDR3 nucleotides are TGTGCCAGCAAGGCCAGGCAGCCAAATGAGCAGTTCTTC. It codes for CASKARQPNEQFF. The chain recombines TRBV25-1 with TRBJ2-1, with D unresolved. Germline CDR1 is MGHDK and CDR2 is SYGVNS. V was clipped by 7 bases and J by 7 bases, with 14 bases between them. The CDR3 runs to 13 residues.

This chain links TRBV4-1 with TRBJ2-3; no firm D call. The CDR3 spans 12 residues. V shed 3 bases and J shed 6 bases, with 7 bases lying between them. Germline CDR1 MGHRA, CDR2 YSYEKL. In DNA form, the CDR3 reads TGCGCCAGCAGCCACGTTTTTGATACGCAGTATTTT. It yields the protein CASSHVFDTQYF.

The chain links TRBV28 to TRBJ1-3, with 10 bases identical to TRBD1. Germline lookup yields CDR1 MDHEN and CDR2 SYDVKM. This CDR3 has 14 amino acids. The V and J ends lost 6 bases and 7 bases, in that order; junction bases with no gene match: 6. The CDR3 protein is CASRISGQGNTIYF. In DNA form, the CDR3 reads TGTGCCAGCAGGATATCGGGACAGGGGAACACCATATATTTT.

The rearrangement links TRBV4-1 to TRBJ1-1, with D maybe TRBD1 (5 bases). V lost 1 base and J lost 8, with 5 bases in between. There are 11 residues in the CDR3. CDR1 and CDR2 from the germline V gene are MGHRA and YSYEKL. In DNA form, the CDR3 reads TGCGCCAGCAGCCAAGGGGGCGAAGCTTTCTTT. Its protein product is CASSQGGEAFF.

This chain connects TRBV19 to TRBJ2-3, with D possibly being TRBD1 (5 bases). CDR3 length equals 14 residues. The V gene lost 2 bases and the J gene lost 2 bases, with 8 bases spanning the gap. The germline V gene encodes CDR1 LNHDA and CDR2 SQIVND (reference sequence). CDR3 coding DNA: TGTGCCAGTAGTATAAGGGGCGCCACAGATACGCAGTATTTT. Translated: CASSIRGATDTQYF.

V usage is TRBV19 and J usage is TRBJ1-5; TRBD1 agrees at 8 bases. Losses at the gene ends were 3 bases for V and 2 bases for J; bases not matched to a gene: 3. This CDR3 has 15 amino acids. CDR1 is LNHDA and CDR2 is SQIVND in the germline V gene (reference sequence). CDR3: CASSILGQGNQPQHF. CDR3 sequence (DNA): TGTGCCAGTAGTATTTTGGGACAGGGCAATCAGCCCCAGCATTTT.

J is TRBJ1-2 and V is TRBV5-5, with D unclear. This CDR3 contains 13 residues. CDR1 SGHKS and CDR2 YYEKEE come from the germline V gene (reference sequence). Trimming removed 6 bases at V and 2 bases at J, with 11 bases between. CDR3 DNA: TGTGCCAGCACCCCTCCAGAAAACTATGGCTACACCTTC. Protein sequence: CASTPPENYGYTF.

This rearrangement joins TRBV2 to TRBJ1-4, with a weak D call TRBD1 (5 bases). Germline CDR1 SNHLY, CDR2 FYNNEI. The CDR3 is made up of 14 amino acids. V shed 8 bases and J shed 4 bases, with 14 bases lying between them. The CDR3, as DNA: TGTGCCAGCCTTCGGGGGAACCTTAATGAAAAACTGTTTTTT. Its protein is CASLRGNLNEKLFF.

This clone was counted a single time. The chain uses TRBV9 and TRBJ1-2, with 10 bases lining up with TRBD1. Germline trimming cut 0 bases from V and 3 bases from J; bases unmatched to any gene: 14. CDR3 size: 19 residues. Per germline, CDR1 SGDLS and CDR2 YYNGEE. The CDR3 reads CASSVDISPGTGADYGYTF. For the CDR3, the DNA is TGTGCCAGCAGCGTAGATATCTCCCCCGGGACAGGGGCTGACTATGGCTACACCTTC. The full variable domain, in which reference TRBV9 and TRBJ1-2 provide the parts outside the CDR3, is DSGVTQTPKHLITATGQRVTLRCSPRSGDLSVYWYQQSLDQGLQFLIQYYNGEERAKGNILERFSAQQFPDLHSELNLSSLELGDSALYFCASSVDISPGTGADYGYTFGSGTRLTVV.

The CDR3 DNA reads TGCGCCAGCAGCTTGGTCCAGGGTGGTAATGAGCAGTTCTTC. It specifies CASSLVQGGNEQFF. This chain uses TRBV5-1 with TRBJ2-1; TRBD1 might be the D (5 bases). Germline V gene data show CDR1 as SGHRS and CDR2 as YFSETQ. CDR3 length: 14 residues. With 0 bases removed from V and 7 bases from J, the gap between germline ends came to 11 bases.

The chain employs TRBV6-4 and TRBJ2-1, with TRBD1 as a possible D gene (5 bases). In germline, CDR1 is MRHNA, CDR2 SNTAGT. V lost 5 bases, J lost 9 bases, and 14 bases lay in between. The CDR3 sequence is 13 residues long. The CDR3, as DNA: TGTGCCAGCAGTAGGGGTGGACCGAGTGAGCAGTTCTTC. Its translation is CASSRGGPSEQFF.

The chain combines TRBV2 with TRBJ2-1, with 12 bases identical to TRBD2. CDR3 length equals 14 residues. The germline gives CDR1 SNHLY, CDR2 FYNNEI. With V trimmed by 8 bases and J by 5 bases, 4 bases remained unmatched. CDR3 sequence reads: CASPGLAGHNEQFF. The CDR3 region has the DNA TGTGCCAGCCCCGGACTAGCGGGGCACAATGAGCAGTTCTTC. Filled out from reference TRBV2 and TRBJ2-1, the complete variable domain reads EPEVTQTPSHQVTQMGQEVILRCVPISNHLYFYWYRQILGQKVEFLVSFYNNEISEKSEIFDDQFSVERPDGSNFTLKIRSTKLEDSAMYFCASPGLAGHNEQFFGPGTRLTVL.

The J gene is TRBJ2-5, the V gene TRBV4-1; D might be TRBD2 (5 bases). The length of the CDR3 is 14 residues. Germline CDR1 and CDR2: MGHRA and YSYEKL. V was pared by 1 base and J by 4 bases, with 10 bases between. The CDR3 loop is CASSQGTVLETQYF. CDR3 nucleotides: TGCGCCAGCAGCCAAGGGACTGTTCTAGAGACCCAGTACTTC.

The genes are TRBV7-2 and TRBJ2-5; 10 bases fit TRBD2. The CDR3 consists of 15 residues. Per the germline V gene, CDR1 is SGHTA and CDR2 is FQGNSA. V shed 2 bases, J shed 5 bases, and the junction held 5 bases outside the gene matches. CDR3 in DNA: TGTGCCAGCAGCTTACTAGCGGGGGCGAGGGAGACCCAGTACTTC. It codes for CASSLLAGARETQYF.

This sequence joins TRBV5-6 and TRBJ2-7; D perhaps matches TRBD1 (6 bases). CDR3 length: 13 residues. V shed 4 bases and J shed 3 bases, with 11 bases lying between them. CDR1 and CDR2 (germline): SGHDT, YYEEEE. The CDR3 DNA reads TGTGCCAGCAGCAGAAGACAGGTCTACGAGCAGTACGTC. This translates into CASSRRQVYEQYV.

J is TRBJ2-1 and V is TRBV5-1, with TRBD2 matching over 9 bases. Germline lookup yields CDR1 SGHRS and CDR2 YFSETQ. The CDR3 loop spans 17 amino acids. V was pared by 3 bases and J by 6 bases, with 13 bases of the junction left unmatched. CDR3 protein: CASSSRGAGGLSNEQFF. For the CDR3, the DNA is TGCGCCAGCAGCTCCCGGGGGGCGGGGGGGCTATCCAATGAGCAGTTCTTC.

The rearrangement joins TRBV7-2 to TRBJ2-3, with a possible D match to TRBD1 (6 bases). V was cut by 4 bases and J by 2 bases, with 16 bases left in between. The CDR3 runs 16 residues. Germline loops: CDR1 SGHTA, CDR2 FQGNSA. CDR3 nucleotides: TGTGCCAGCAGCTCCGGGACATTCCAATTCACAGATACGCAGTATTTT. It encodes CASSSGTFQFTDTQYF.

The V and J genes are TRBV7-2 and TRBJ2-3; 10 nucleotides align to TRBD2. Germline CDR1 is SGHTA and CDR2 is FQGNSA. V trimming: 1 base; J trimming: 6 bases; junction bases outside the gene matches: 10. The CDR3 extends over 17 amino acids. The CDR3 reads CASSLVGFSGGTDTQYF. CDR3 DNA: TGTGCCAGCAGCTTAGTAGGTTTTAGCGGGGGGACGGATACGCAGTATTTT.

The table lists this clone with a few counts. The genes are TRBV7-2 and TRBJ2-5, with TRBD2 identical over 14 bases. J lost 5 bases, V lost 4 bases, and 9 bases had no gene match. CDR1 SGHTA and CDR2 FQGNSA come from the germline V gene. The CDR3 loop spans 17 amino acids. CDR3 in amino acids: CASSSWTSGGTMETQYF. The DNA for the CDR3 is TGTGCCAGCAGCTCCTGGACTAGCGGGGGGACAATGGAGACCCAGTACTTC.

The rearrangement links TRBV5-1 to TRBJ1-1, with 7 bases matching TRBD1. The CDR3 spans 13 residues. CDR1 and CDR2 from the germline V gene are SGHRS and YFSETQ. V dropped 6 bases and J dropped 0; count of bases not matched to a gene: 2. CDR3 in amino acids: CASTTGVNTEAFF. Here the CDR3 DNA reads TGCGCCAGCACCACAGGGGTGAACACTGAAGCTTTCTTT. Based on the CDR3 plus reference TRBV5-1 and TRBJ1-1, the full variable domain is KAGVTQTPRYLIKTRGQQVTLSCSPISGHRSVSWYQQTPGQGLQFLFEYFSETQRNKGNFPGRFSGRQFSNSRSEMNVSTLELGDSALYLCASTTGVNTEAFFGQGTRLTVV.

The gene calls are TRBV18 and TRBJ1-5; D perhaps matches TRBD1 (6 bases). Germline V lookup: CDR1 KGHSH, CDR2 LQKENI. This CDR3 region has 14 residues. The V and J ends lost 5 bases and 4 bases respectively, with 12 bases between them. CDR3 region: CASSSRQGNQPQHF. The CDR3 DNA reads as TGTGCCAGCTCATCACGCCAGGGGAATCAGCCCCAGCATTTT.

V and J are TRBV7-9 and TRBJ2-5; 14 bases agree with TRBD2. The CDR3 has 17 residues. V was clipped by 1 base and J by 1 base; unmatched bases: 2. CDR1 and CDR2 (germline): SEHNR, FQNEAQ (reference sequence). CDR3 in DNA: TGTGCCAGCAGCTTAGTTGGACTAGCGGGGGGCCAAGAGACCCAGTACTTC. It is translated as CASSLVGLAGGQETQYF.

The V call is TRBV19, the J call TRBJ1-2; 9 bases are a match to TRBD1. CDR1 and CDR2 from the germline V gene are LNHDA and SQIVND (reference sequence). The CDR3 has 14 residues. The V gene end was trimmed by 7 bases and the J gene end by 5 bases; junction bases not matched to a gene: 8. Here the CDR3 reads CASTEGDRGYGYTF. In DNA, the CDR3 is TGTGCCAGTACGGAAGGCGACAGGGGGTATGGCTACACCTTC.

The chain is built from TRBV7-9 and TRBJ1-5; 9 nucleotides agree with TRBD1. V was pared by 5 bases and J by 7 bases, with 9 bases of the junction left unmatched. Per germline, CDR1 SEHNR and CDR2 FQNEAQ (reference sequence). There are 15 residues in the CDR3. The CDR3 region is CASSPVGDREQPQHF. The CDR3 coding sequence is TGTGCCAGCAGCCCCGTAGGGGACAGGGAGCAGCCCCAGCATTTT.

This clone was counted once. The chain combines TRBV4-3 with TRBJ2-1, with TRBD2 matching 7 bases. The trim removed 0 bases at V and 3 bases at J, leaving 5 bases unmatched. This CDR3 is built from 16 residues. The germline CDR1 and CDR2 sequences are LGHNA and YSLEER. CDR3 amino acids: CASSQDRRGGYNEQFF. The CDR3 DNA sequence: TGCGCCAGCAGCCAAGATCGGCGCGGGGGCTACAATGAGCAGTTCTTC.